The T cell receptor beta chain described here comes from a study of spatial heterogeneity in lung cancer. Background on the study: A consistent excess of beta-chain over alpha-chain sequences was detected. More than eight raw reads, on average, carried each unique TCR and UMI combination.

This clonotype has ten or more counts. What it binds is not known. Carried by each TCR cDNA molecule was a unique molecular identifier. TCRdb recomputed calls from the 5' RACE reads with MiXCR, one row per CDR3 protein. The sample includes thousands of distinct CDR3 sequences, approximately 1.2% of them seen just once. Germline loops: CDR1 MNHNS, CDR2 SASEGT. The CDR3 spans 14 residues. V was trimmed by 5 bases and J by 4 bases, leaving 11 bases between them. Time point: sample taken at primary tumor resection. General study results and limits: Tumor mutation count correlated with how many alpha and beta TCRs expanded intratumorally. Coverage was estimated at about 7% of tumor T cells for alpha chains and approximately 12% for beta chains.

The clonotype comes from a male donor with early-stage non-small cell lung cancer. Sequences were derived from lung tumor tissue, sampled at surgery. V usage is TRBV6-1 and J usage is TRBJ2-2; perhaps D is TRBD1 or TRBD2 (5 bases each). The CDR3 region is CASSRDPLTGELFF. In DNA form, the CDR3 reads TGTGCCAGCAGTCGGGACCCCCTCACCGGGGAGCTGTTTTTT.